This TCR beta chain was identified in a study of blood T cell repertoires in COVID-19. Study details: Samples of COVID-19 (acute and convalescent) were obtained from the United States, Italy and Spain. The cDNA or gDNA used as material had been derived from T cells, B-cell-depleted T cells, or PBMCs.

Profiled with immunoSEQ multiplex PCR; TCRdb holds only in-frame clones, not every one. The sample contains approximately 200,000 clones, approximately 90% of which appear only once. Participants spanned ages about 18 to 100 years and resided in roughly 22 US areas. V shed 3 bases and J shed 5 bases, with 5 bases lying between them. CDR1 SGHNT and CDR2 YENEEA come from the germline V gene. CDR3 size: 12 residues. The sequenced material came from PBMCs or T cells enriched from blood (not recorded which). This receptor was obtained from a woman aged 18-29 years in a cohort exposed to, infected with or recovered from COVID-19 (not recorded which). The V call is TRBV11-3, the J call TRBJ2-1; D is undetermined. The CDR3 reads CASSFRDNEQFF. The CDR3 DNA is TGTGCCAGCAGCTTTCGGGACAATGAGCAGTTCTTC.